One sample yielded the 8 T cell receptor beta chains listed below, sequenced in a study of blood T cells in healthy people across ages. A J-beta primer mix and a sample-barcoded 5' primer were used in a second PCR of about 7 to 12 cycles. TCRdb recomputed calls from the 5' RACE reads with MiXCR, one row per CDR3 protein. The sample lists approximately 490,000 distinct CDR3 sequences, 24% occurring once. These data were also filed under a second study, of T cells of mothers and their children.

Specimen: blood. The receptors come from a boy aged 5-17 years in good health.

This chain joins TRBV28 and TRBJ2-1; 8 positions match TRBD2. Germline assignment: CDR1 MDHEN and CDR2 SYDVKM. The CDR3 is 14 residues long. Losses at the gene ends were 2 bases for V and 4 bases for J; bases not matched to a gene: 1. In DNA form, the CDR3 reads TGTGCCAGCAGTTTAATAGCGGGGTACAATGAGCAGTTCTTC. Translated, it gives CASSLIAGYNEQFF.

The chain is built from TRBV7-9 and TRBJ2-3; 7 bases match TRBD1. This CDR3 has 17 amino acids. The V gene's germline CDR1 is SEHNR and CDR2 FQNEAQ (reference sequence). The trim removed 0 bases at V and 4 bases at J, leaving 10 bases unmatched. CDR3 nucleotides: TGTGCCAGCAGCTTAGCGTATGGGACAGAAGGTGCAGATACGCAGTATTTT. Translated: CASSLAYGTEGADTQYF.

The chain has TRBV28 and TRBJ2-2; 9 bases match TRBD1. CDR3 length equals 18 residues. Germline V gene lookup returns CDR1 MDHEN and CDR2 SYDVKM. V was pared by 3 bases and J by 4 bases, with 12 bases of the junction left unmatched. The CDR3 bases are TGTGCCAGCAGTTTCGATAACTACAGACAGGGGGGCACCGGGGAGCTGTTTTTT. This sequence encodes CASSFDNYRQGGTGELFF.

The chain links TRBV20-1 to TRBJ2-7; TRBD1 matches at 10 bases. Germline-derived CDR1 and CDR2 are DFQATT and SNEGSKA (reference sequence). This CDR3 has 14 residues. V dropped 6 bases and J dropped 4; count of bases not matched to a gene: 9. The CDR3 loop is CSAIERDRGYEQYF. Written as DNA, the CDR3 is TGCAGTGCAATCGAACGGGACAGGGGTTACGAGCAGTACTTC.

This clonotype was observed once. One junction end does not reproduce the germline sequence, and a read error may be involved. The chain has TRBV6-6 and TRBJ1-2; D remains unclear. CDR3 size: 16 residues. Germline V gene sequence: CDR1 MNHNY, CDR2 SVGAGI (reference sequence). As DNA, the CDR3 is TGTGCCGGCAGCCCTTGGGGAGGGAAAGCTAACTATGGCTACACCTTC. Its translation is CAGSPWGGKANYGYTF.

The sample holds a few counts of this clonotype. The chain combines TRBV7-9 with TRBJ2-2; possibly TRBD1 for D (7 bases). Trimming removed 5 bases from V and 5 bases from J, with 15 bases in between. The CDR3 consists of 15 residues. Germline CDR1 SEHNR, CDR2 FQNEAQ (reference sequence). CDR3 bases: TGTGCCAGCAGCCACGGCAGGGGGGCTACCGGGGAGCTGTTTTTT. Protein product: CASSHGRGATGELFF.

This clonotype was counted between two and nine times. The rearrangement links TRBV27 to TRBJ2-7, with 9 bases aligning to TRBD2. Trimming at V came to 3 bases and at J to 4 bases, leaving 7 bases not matched to a gene. The CDR3 runs 15 residues. Germline lookup yields CDR1 MNHEY and CDR2 SMNVEV (reference sequence). CDR3 sequence reads: CASSFLVAGVYEQYF. The CDR3 DNA reads as TGTGCCAGCAGTTTTTTGGTAGCGGGAGTATACGAGCAGTACTTC.

V and J are TRBV7-3 and TRBJ2-5, with D hard to call. Deletions cut 2 bases from V and 0 bases from J, with 10 bases between. Germline CDR1 and CDR2: SGHTA and FQGTGA. This CDR3 has 15 residues. The CDR3 DNA reads as TGTGCCAGCAGCTTAGTGGTGGGGAACCAAGAGACCCAGTACTTC. Encoded protein: CASSLVVGNQETQYF.